One sample yielded the 22 T cell receptor beta chains listed below, sequenced in a study of shared clonotypes between healthy human individuals. Assay: immunoSEQ multiplex PCR; the TCRdb copy retains only in-frame clones and omits some. Counted here are a few million clones, 93% occurring once; the ten biggest clones make up roughly 1.7%. Positive CCR7 selection of CD45RO-negative cells yielded the naive CD8 cells, and terminally differentiated effector memory CD45RA+ cells were excluded. The specimen sequenced was naive CD8+ T cells from PBMCs. The receptors originated from a man aged 18 to 30 in good health. Some clones in this sample may be carry-over from other donors' samples.

This chain links TRBV12-5 with TRBJ2-1; no clear D. The CDR3 contains 12 residues. Germline CDR1 and CDR2: LGHNT and FRNRAP. Trimming removed 5 bases at V and 3 bases at J, with 5 bases between. The CDR3 sequence is CASGIGYNEQFF. The CDR3 bases are TGTGCTAGTGGTATAGGCTACAATGAGCAGTTCTTC.

The rearrangement joins TRBV27 to TRBJ2-6, with 10 bases fitting TRBD1. There are 16 residues in the CDR3. Germline V gives CDR1 MNHEY, CDR2 SMNVEV (reference sequence). V was clipped by 9 bases and J by 2 bases; unmatched bases: 7. CDR3 region: CASGTGDMAGANVLTF. The CDR3 nucleotides are TGTGCCAGTGGGACAGGGGACATGGCTGGGGCCAACGTCCTGACTTTC. The whole variable domain, remainder taken from reference TRBV27 and TRBJ2-6, is EAQVTQNPRYLITVTGKKLTVTCSQNMNHEYMSWYRQDPGLGLRQIYYSMNVEVTDKGDVPEGYKVSRKEKRNFPLILESPSPNQTSLYFCASGTGDMAGANVLTFGAGSRLTVL.

The chain couples TRBV2 to TRBJ2-3; unclear D gene. Per the germline V gene, CDR1 is SNHLY and CDR2 is FYNNEI. V was clipped by 3 bases and J by 1 base, with 8 bases between them. The CDR3 totals 14 residues. Here the CDR3 DNA reads TGTGCCAGCAGTGATAACACCCGCACAGATACGCAGTATTTT. It specifies CASSDNTRTDTQYF.

The chain links TRBV4-1 to TRBJ1-4; D gene uncertain. Germline-derived CDR1 and CDR2 are MGHRA and YSYEKL. Trimming cost V 4 bases and J 0 bases, with 12 bases left between them. The CDR3 consists of 16 residues. CDR3 in DNA: TGCGCCAGCAGCCCTCCCCGTCCTGCAACTAATGAAAAACTGTTTTTT. It yields the protein CASSPPRPATNEKLFF.

The V call is TRBV5-6, the J call TRBJ2-4; D unresolved. The CDR3 covers 15 residues. Germline CDR1 reads SGHDT; CDR2 reads YYEEEE. V lost 4 bases, J lost 1 base, and 12 bases lay in between. In nucleotides, the CDR3 is TGTGCCAGCAGCCTGATAAGTATGGCCAAAAACATTCAGTACTTC. Amino acids: CASSLISMAKNIQYF.

This chain uses TRBV5-5 with TRBJ2-7; 9 bases align to TRBD1. The CDR3 spans 16 residues. Trimming took 2 bases from V and 5 from J; bases not matched to a gene: 11. In germline, CDR1 is SGHKS, CDR2 YYEKEE (reference sequence). CDR3 nucleotide sequence: TGTGCCAGCAGCTTAGTTCCGGACAGGGGATTGGACGAGCAGTACTTC. It codes for CASSLVPDRGLDEQYF. Drawing the rest from reference TRBV5-5 and TRBJ2-7, the complete variable domain is DAGVTQSPTHLIKTRGQQVTLRCSPISGHKSVSWYQQVLGQGPQFIFQYYEKEERGRGNFPDRFSARQFPNYSSELNVNALLLGDSALYLCASSLVPDRGLDEQYFGPGTRLTVT.

The gene calls are TRBV25-1 and TRBJ1-2, with a tentative D call TRBD1 (5 bases). This CDR3 spans 14 amino acids. Germline CDR1 and CDR2: MGHDK and SYGVNS. Trimming pared 3 bases from V and 5 bases from J, leaving 13 bases between. The CDR3 is CASSDTGRSYGYTF. CDR3 DNA: TGTGCCAGCAGTGACACGGGACGGTCATATGGCTACACCTTC.

The CDR3 DNA reads TGTGCCACCAGCAGAGTGTGGCTCGACTCCTACGAGCAGTACTTC. This sequence encodes CATSRVWLDSYEQYF. This chain joins TRBV15 and TRBJ2-7; D is undetermined. Looked up from germline, CDR1 is LNHNV and CDR2 is YYDKDF (reference sequence). CDR3 size: 15 residues. V was trimmed by 1 base and J by 0 bases, leaving 10 bases between them.

Comments on this clone: Other nucleotide sequences from this sample produce the same CDR3. The chain links TRBV6-5 to TRBJ2-7; tentative D call: TRBD2 (5 bases). Between the trimmed V and J ends, which lost 2 bases and 0 bases, there was a span of 11 bases. The CDR3 covers 15 residues. Per germline, CDR1 MNHEY and CDR2 SVGAGI. The CDR3 is CASSYGGGGSYEQYF. CDR3 in DNA: TGTGCCAGCAGTTACGGAGGCGGAGGCTCCTACGAGCAGTACTTC.

This clone has only one observation. The same CDR3 arises from other DNA sequences in this sample as well. The V gene is TRBV29-1, the J gene TRBJ2-3; D gene unclear. Germline CDR1 reads SQVTM; CDR2 reads ANQGSEA. With 7 bases removed from V and 4 bases from J, the gap between germline ends came to 6 bases. This CDR3 is 10 amino acids long. In nucleotides, the CDR3 is TGCAGCGGGTTGGCAGATACGCAGTATTTT. This sequence encodes CSGLADTQYF.

The V gene is TRBV6-1, the J gene TRBJ1-2; tentative D call: TRBD1 (5 bases). The germline V gene has CDR1 MNHNS and CDR2 SASEGT. The CDR3 has 11 amino acids. The germline V and J ends were trimmed by 10 bases and 6 bases, with 12 bases remaining between them. DNA of the CDR3: TGTGCCATCCGCTGGGGGGATGGCTACACCTTC. Translated: CAIRWGDGYTF.

The chain links TRBV28 to TRBJ1-5; D call uncertain. This CDR3 spans 15 amino acids. V lost 5 bases, J lost 0 bases, and 11 bases lay in between. Germline values: CDR1 MDHEN, CDR2 SYDVKM. Here the CDR3 DNA reads TGTGCCAGCAGTCCGACACGGTTTAGCAATCAGCCCCAGCATTTT. It yields the protein CASSPTRFSNQPQHF.

The chain recombines TRBV2 with TRBJ1-2, with D unclear. CDR1 is SNHLY, CDR2 FYNNEI, per germline. V lost 9 bases, J lost 9 bases, and 14 bases lay in between. The CDR3 runs to 11 residues. Here the CDR3 DNA reads TGTGCCAGTCTAGACCAATACCGCTACACCTTC. Protein sequence: CASLDQYRYTF.

J is TRBJ2-3 and V is TRBV29-1; 15 bases are a match to TRBD2. V gave up 5 bases and J gave up 7 bases; unmatched junction bases: 7. The CDR3 is 15 residues long. Germline CDR1 and CDR2: SQVTM and ANQGSEA. The CDR3 nucleotides are TGCAGCGTTACGGCGGGACTAGCGGGGGGAAATACGCAGTATTTT. Translating gives CSVTAGLAGGNTQYF.

With respect to this clone: Other DNA sequences in this specimen translate into the identical CDR3. The chain has TRBV27 and TRBJ2-7; possibly TRBD1 or TRBD2 for D (5 bases each). V dropped 2 bases and J dropped 2 bases, with 10 bases sitting between them. CDR1 and CDR2 (germline): MNHEY, SMNVEV (reference sequence). The CDR3 covers 14 residues. In nucleotides, the CDR3 is TGTGCCAGCAGTTTAAGCGGCAGGGCCTACGAGCAGTACTTC. Amino acid sequence: CASSLSGRAYEQYF.

The chain employs TRBV29-1 and TRBJ2-3; tentatively, D is TRBD2 (7 bases). Per the germline V gene, CDR1 is SQVTM and CDR2 is ANQGSEA. The V end was cut by 7 bases, the J end by 4 bases, with 21 bases between. This CDR3 is 15 amino acids long. This chain's CDR3 is CSARGSGGGPDTQYF. The CDR3 coding sequence is TGCAGCGCCCGAGGGTCTGGGGGGGGCCCAGATACGCAGTATTTT.

The rearrangement links TRBV19 to TRBJ2-7; 7 bases are a match to TRBD1. The CDR3 is 14 amino acids. The ends lost 5 bases at V and 0 bases at J; junction bases unmatched: 4. The germline V gene encodes CDR1 LNHDA and CDR2 SQIVND (reference sequence). This CDR3 reads CASSLGTVSYEQYF. The CDR3 DNA reads TGTGCCAGTAGTCTCGGGACAGTCTCCTACGAGCAGTACTTC.

The CDR3 loop reads CASSSPRTGSSYEQYF. CDR3 coding DNA: TGTGCCAGTAGTAGCCCCCGGACAGGGAGCTCCTACGAGCAGTACTTC. This chain joins TRBV19 and TRBJ2-7; 8 bases map to TRBD1. This CDR3 has 16 amino acids. V was pared by 4 bases and J by 0 bases, with 8 bases of the junction left unmatched. Germline values: CDR1 LNHDA, CDR2 SQIVND (reference sequence).

This chain joins TRBV5-4 and TRBJ2-5, with unresolved D. Trimming cost V 4 bases and J 3 bases, with 10 bases left between them. The V gene's germline CDR1 is SGHNT and CDR2 YYREEE (reference sequence). The CDR3 is 13 amino acids. CDR3 DNA: TGTGCCAGCAGCCCCGGTCTAGAAGAGACCCAGTACTTC. It is translated as CASSPGLEETQYF.

This clone was counted once. The chain couples TRBV4-3 to TRBJ2-1; 8 nucleotides line up with TRBD2. V lost 0 bases, J lost 1 base, and 2 bases stayed unmatched. The CDR3 spans 16 residues. Per germline, CDR1 LGHNA and CDR2 YSLEER. CDR3 DNA sequence: TGCGCCAGCAGCCAAGATGTAGCGGGGTCCTACAATGAGCAGTTCTTC. This encodes CASSQDVAGSYNEQFF.

The chain couples TRBV5-6 to TRBJ2-7, with a tentative D call TRBD1 (6 bases). The CDR3 spans 14 residues. Germline CDR1 and CDR2: SGHDT and YYEEEE. Trimming cost V 1 base and J 2 bases, with 10 bases left between them. CDR3 nucleotides: TGTGCCAGCAGCTTGATTGGGGACACCTACGAGCAGTACTTC. Its translation: CASSLIGDTYEQYF.

This clone has just one count. V and J are TRBV19 and TRBJ2-7; the D gene is possibly TRBD2 (6 bases). The CDR3 spans 15 residues. Trimming removed 5 bases at V and 3 bases at J, with 17 bases between. CDR1 and CDR2 (germline): LNHDA, SQIVND (reference sequence). CDR3 in amino acids: CASSPRDSQYYEQYF. CDR3 bases: TGTGCCAGTAGTCCGCGGGACTCACAATACTACGAGCAGTACTTC. The variable domain in full, completed from reference TRBV19 and TRBJ2-7, reads DGGITQSPKYLFRKEGQNVTLSCEQNLNHDAMYWYRQDPGQGLRLIYYSQIVNDFQKGDIAEGYSVSREKKESFPLTVTSAQKNPTAFYLCASSPRDSQYYEQYFGPGTRLTVT.